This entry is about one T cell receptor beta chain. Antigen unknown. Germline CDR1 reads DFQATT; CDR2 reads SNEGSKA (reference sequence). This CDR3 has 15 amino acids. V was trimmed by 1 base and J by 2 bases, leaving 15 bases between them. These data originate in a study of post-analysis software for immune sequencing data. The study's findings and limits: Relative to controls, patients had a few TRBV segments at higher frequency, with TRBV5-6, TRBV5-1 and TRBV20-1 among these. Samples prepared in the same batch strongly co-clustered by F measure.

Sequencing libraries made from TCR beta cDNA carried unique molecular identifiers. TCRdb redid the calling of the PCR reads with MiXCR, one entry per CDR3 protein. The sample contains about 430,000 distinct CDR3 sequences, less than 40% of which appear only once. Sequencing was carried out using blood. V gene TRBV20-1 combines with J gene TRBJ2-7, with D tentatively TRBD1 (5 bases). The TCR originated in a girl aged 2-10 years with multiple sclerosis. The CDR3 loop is CSARVRQFGPYEQYF. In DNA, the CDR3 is TGCAGTGCTAGAGTACGACAGTTCGGCCCCTACGAGCAGTACTTC.